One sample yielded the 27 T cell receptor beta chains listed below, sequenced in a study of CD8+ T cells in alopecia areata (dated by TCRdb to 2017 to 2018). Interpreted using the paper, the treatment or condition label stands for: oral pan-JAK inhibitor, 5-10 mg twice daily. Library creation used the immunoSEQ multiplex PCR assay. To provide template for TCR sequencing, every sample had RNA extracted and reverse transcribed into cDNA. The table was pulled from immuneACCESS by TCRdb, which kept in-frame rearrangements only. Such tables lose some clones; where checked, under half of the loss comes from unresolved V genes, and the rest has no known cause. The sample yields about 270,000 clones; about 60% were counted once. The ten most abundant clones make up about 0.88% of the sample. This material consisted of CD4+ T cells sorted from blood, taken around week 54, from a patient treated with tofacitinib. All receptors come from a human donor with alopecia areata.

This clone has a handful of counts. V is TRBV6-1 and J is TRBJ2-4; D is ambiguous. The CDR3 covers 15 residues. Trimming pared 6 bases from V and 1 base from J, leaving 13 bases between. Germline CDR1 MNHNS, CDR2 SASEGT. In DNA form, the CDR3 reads TGTGCCAGCAGGGCTATGCCGGCTGCCAAAAACATTCAGTACTTC. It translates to CASRAMPAAKNIQYF.

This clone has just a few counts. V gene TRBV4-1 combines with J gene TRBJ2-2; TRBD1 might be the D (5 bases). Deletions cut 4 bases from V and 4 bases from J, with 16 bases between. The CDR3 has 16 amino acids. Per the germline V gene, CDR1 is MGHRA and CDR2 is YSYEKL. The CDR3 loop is CASSPTEARITGELFF. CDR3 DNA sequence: TGCGCCAGCAGCCCGACAGAGGCTCGGATCACCGGGGAGCTGTTTTTT.

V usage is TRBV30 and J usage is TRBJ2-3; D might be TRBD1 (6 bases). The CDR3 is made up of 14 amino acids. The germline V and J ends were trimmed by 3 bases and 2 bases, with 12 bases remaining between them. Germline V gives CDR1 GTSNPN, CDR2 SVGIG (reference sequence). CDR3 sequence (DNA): TGTGCCTGGAGCGTCACAGGGTACACAGATACGCAGTATTTT. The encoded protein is CAWSVTGYTDTQYF. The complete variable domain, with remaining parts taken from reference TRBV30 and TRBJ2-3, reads SQTIHQWPATLVQPVGSPLSLECTVEGTSNPNLYWYRQAAGRGLQLLFYSVGIGQISSEVPQNLSASRPQDRQFILSSKKLLLSDSGFYLCAWSVTGYTDTQYFGPGTRLTVL.

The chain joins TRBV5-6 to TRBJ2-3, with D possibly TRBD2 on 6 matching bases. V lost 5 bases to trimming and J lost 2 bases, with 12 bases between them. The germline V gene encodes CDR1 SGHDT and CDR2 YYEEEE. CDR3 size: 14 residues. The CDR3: CASRTGRDTDTQYF. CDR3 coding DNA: TGTGCCAGCAGGACCGGGAGAGACACAGATACGCAGTATTTT.

CDR3 residues: CASSQDRGGAYNEQFF. CDR3 sequence (DNA): TGTGCCAGCAGCCAAGACCGCGGGGGGGCATACAATGAGCAGTTCTTC. The rearrangement joins TRBV4-2 to TRBJ2-1, with TRBD2 identical over 9 bases. The V gene's germline CDR1 is LGHNA and CDR2 YNFKEQ. After removal of 0 bases from V and 4 bases from J, the junction contained 4 bases not matched to a gene. The CDR3 is 16 amino acids.

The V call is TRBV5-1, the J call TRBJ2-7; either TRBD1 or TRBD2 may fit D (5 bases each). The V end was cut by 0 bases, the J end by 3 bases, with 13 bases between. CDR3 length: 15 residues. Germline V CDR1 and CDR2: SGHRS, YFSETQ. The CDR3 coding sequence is TGCGCCAGCAGCTTGGATGGGGCCGGAGGCTACGAGCAGTACTTC. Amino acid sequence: CASSLDGAGGYEQYF.

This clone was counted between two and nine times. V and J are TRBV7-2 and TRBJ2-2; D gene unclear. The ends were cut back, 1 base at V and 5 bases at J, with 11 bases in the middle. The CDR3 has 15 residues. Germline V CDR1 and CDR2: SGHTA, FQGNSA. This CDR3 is CASSLDTAFTGELFF. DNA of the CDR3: TGTGCCAGCAGCTTAGACACTGCTTTTACCGGGGAGCTGTTTTTT.

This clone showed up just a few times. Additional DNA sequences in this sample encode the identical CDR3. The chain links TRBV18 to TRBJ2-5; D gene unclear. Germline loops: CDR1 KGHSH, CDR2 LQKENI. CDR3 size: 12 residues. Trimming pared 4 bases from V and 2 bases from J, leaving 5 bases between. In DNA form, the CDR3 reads TGTGCCAGCTCACAGGATCAAGAGACCCAGTACTTC. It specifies CASSQDQETQYF.

The CDR3 nucleotides are TGTGCCAGCAGCTTTAGAACGGGGGGGCGAGAGACCCAGTACTTC. Its protein is CASSFRTGGRETQYF. The chain carries TRBV11-2 and TRBJ2-5; 8 bases match TRBD2. There are 15 residues in the CDR3. V shed 3 bases, J shed 4 bases, and the junction held 7 bases outside the gene matches. Germline V gene lookup returns CDR1 SGHAT and CDR2 FQNNGV.

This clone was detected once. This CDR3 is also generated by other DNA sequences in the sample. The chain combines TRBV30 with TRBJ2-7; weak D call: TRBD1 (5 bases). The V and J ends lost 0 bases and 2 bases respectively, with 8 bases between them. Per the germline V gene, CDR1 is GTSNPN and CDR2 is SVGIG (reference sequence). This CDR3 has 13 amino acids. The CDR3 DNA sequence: TGTGCCTGGAGTGTGGGGCAAACCTACGAGCAGTACTTC. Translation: CAWSVGQTYEQYF.

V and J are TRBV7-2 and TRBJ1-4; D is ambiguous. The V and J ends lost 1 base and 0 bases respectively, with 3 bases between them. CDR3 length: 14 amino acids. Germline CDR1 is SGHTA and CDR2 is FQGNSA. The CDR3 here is CASSLGATNEKLFF. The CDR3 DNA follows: TGTGCCAGCAGCTTAGGCGCAACTAATGAAAAACTGTTTTTT. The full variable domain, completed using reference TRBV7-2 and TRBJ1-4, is GAGVSQSPSNKVTEKGKDVELRCDPISGHTALYWYRQSLGQGLEFLIYFQGNSAPDKSGLPSDRFSAERTGGSVSTLTIQRTQQEDSAVYLCASSLGATNEKLFFGSGTQLSVL.

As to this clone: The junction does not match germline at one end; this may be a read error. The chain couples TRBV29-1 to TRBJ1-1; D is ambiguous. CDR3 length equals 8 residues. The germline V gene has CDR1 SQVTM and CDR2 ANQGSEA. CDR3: CSVVGPTF. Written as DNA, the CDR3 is TGCAGCGTTGTCGGCCCCACCTTT.

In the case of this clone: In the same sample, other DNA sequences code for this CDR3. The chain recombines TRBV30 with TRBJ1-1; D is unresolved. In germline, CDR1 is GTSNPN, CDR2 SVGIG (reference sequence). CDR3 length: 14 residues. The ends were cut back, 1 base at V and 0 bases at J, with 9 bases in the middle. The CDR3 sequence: CAWSGVAMNTEAFF. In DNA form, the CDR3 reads TGTGCCTGGAGTGGGGTGGCCATGAACACTGAAGCTTTCTTT.

CDR3 sequence reads: CASSQGTNRTEETQYF. Written as DNA, the CDR3 is TGCGCCAGCAGTCAAGGGACGAACAGGACGGAAGAGACCCAGTACTTC. The genes are TRBV23-1 and TRBJ2-5; D may match TRBD1 or TRBD2 (5 bases each). TRBV23-1 is recorded as an ORF, its role being uncertain. The CDR3 spans 16 residues. Trimming took 2 bases from V and 3 from J, leaving 16 bases between them.

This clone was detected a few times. The CDR3 sequence is CASSYSPGDTQYF. In nucleotides, the CDR3 is TGTGCCAGCAGTTACTCACCGGGAGATACGCAGTATTTT. The rearrangement links TRBV6-6 to TRBJ2-3; D is unclear. The germline gives CDR1 MNHNY, CDR2 SVGAGI (reference sequence). The CDR3 is made up of 13 amino acids. V was pared by 0 bases and J by 5 bases, with 6 bases between.

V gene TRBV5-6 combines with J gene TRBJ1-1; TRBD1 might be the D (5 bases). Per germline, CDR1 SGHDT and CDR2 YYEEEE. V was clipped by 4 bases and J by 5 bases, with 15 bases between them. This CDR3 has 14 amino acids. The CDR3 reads CASSDSGGWTEAFF. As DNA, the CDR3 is TGTGCCAGCAGCGACTCCGGGGGATGGACTGAAGCTTTCTTT.

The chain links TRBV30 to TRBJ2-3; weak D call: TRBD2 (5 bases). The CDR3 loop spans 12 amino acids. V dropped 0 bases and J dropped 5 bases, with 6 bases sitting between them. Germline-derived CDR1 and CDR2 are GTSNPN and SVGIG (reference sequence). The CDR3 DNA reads TGTGCCTGGAGTGTACGGGGAGATACGCAGTATTTT. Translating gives CAWSVRGDTQYF.

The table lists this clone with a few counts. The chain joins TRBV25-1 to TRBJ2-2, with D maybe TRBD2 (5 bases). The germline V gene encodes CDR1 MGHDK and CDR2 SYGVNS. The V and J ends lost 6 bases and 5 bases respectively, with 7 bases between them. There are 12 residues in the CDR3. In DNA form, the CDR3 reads TGTGCCAGCAGAGGAGGAACCGGGGAGCTGTTTTTT. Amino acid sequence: CASRGGTGELFF.

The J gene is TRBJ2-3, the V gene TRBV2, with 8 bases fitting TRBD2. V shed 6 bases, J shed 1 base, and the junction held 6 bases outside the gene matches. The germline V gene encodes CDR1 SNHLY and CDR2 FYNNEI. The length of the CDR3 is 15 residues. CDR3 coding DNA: TGTGCCAGCAGAACTCTGCGGGGGGGCACAGATACGCAGTATTTT. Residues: CASRTLRGGTDTQYF.

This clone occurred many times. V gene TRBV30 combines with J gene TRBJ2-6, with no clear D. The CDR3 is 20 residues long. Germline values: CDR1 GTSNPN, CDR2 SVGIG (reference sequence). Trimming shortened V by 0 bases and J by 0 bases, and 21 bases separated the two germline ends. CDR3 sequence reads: CAWSVRALLTHSSGANVLTF. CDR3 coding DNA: TGTGCCTGGAGTGTAAGGGCGCTATTGACCCACAGCTCTGGGGCCAACGTCCTGACTTTC.

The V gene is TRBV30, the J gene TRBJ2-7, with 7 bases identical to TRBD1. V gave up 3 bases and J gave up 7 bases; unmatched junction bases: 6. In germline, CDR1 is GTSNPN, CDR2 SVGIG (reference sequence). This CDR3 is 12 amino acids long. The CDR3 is CAWRWAGGEQYF. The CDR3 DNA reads TGTGCCTGGAGATGGGCAGGGGGAGAGCAGTACTTC. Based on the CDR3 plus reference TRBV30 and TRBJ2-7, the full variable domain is SQTIHQWPATLVQPVGSPLSLECTVEGTSNPNLYWYRQAAGRGLQLLFYSVGIGQISSEVPQNLSASRPQDRQFILSSKKLLLSDSGFYLCAWRWAGGEQYFGPGTRLTVT.

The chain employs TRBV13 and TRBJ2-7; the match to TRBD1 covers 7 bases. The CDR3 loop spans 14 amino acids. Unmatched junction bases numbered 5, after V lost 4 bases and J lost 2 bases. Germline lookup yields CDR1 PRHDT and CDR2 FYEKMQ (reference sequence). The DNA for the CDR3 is TGTGCCAGCAGCTCCCCCGGGACAGCCTACGAGCAGTACTTC. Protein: CASSSPGTAYEQYF.

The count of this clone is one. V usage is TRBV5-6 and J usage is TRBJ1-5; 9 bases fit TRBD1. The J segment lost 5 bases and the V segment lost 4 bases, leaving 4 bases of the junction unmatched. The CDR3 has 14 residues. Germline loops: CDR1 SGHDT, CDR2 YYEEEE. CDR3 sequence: CASSLRQGDQPQHF. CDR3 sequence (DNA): TGTGCCAGCAGCCTTCGACAGGGGGATCAGCCCCAGCATTTT.

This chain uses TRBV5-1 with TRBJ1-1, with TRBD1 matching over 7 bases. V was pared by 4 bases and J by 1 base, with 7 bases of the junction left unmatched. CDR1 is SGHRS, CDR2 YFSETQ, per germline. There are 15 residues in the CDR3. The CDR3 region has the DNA TGCGCCAGCAGCGGAGGGACAGCTGAGAACACTGAAGCTTTCTTT. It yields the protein CASSGGTAENTEAFF.

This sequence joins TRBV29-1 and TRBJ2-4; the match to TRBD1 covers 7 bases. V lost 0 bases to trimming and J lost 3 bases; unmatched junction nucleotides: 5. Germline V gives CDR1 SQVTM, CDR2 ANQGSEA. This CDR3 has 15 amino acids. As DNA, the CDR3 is TGCAGCGTTGAAGAAGGGACAGTTTTCAAAAACATTCAGTACTTC. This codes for CSVEEGTVFKNIQYF.

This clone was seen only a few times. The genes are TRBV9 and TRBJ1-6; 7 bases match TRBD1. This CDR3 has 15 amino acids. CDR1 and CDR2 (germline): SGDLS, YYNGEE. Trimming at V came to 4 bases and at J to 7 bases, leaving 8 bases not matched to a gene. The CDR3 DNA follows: TGTGCCAGCAGCATCAGAACAGGGGTAAATTCACCCCTCCACTTT. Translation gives CASSIRTGVNSPLHF.

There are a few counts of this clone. Written as DNA, the CDR3 is TGCAGCGTTGAGTCCGCAGCGGGGCCGGCTACGCAGTATTTT. The encoded protein is CSVESAAGPATQYF. The chain combines TRBV29-1 with TRBJ2-3; 7 bases fit TRBD2. J lost 8 bases, V lost 3 bases, and 11 bases had no gene match. The length of the CDR3 is 14 residues. From germline, CDR1 is SQVTM and CDR2 ANQGSEA.